The clone carrying this T cell receptor beta chain was observed a handful of times. Its antigen is not identified. The data are from a study of T cells after yellow fever vaccination. Study-level points and caveats: High-abundance clonotypes from the bulk population could contaminate FACS-sorted repertoires. CD4 and CD8 compartments shared a small share of clonotypes, likely from convergent recombination. Most clones from primary vaccination were detected again post-booster (about 95% CD4, more than 85% CD8).

Template switching by 5'RACE produced TCR cDNA, adding a universal primer site and UMIs. One entry per CDR3 protein, called by TCRdb with MiXCR from the 5' RACE reads. This sample has around 550,000 distinct CDR3 sequences; roughly 21% occur once, and the top ten carry roughly an eighth. CDR3 length: 16 amino acids. Germline values: CDR1 SGHTA, CDR2 FQGNSA. The V end lost 5 bases, the J end lost 0 bases, and 17 bases lay between the germline ends. This receptor was obtained from a man aged 30-40 years who received the YFV17D yellow fever vaccine. Sequencing was performed on PBMCs, taken 15 days after the yellow fever booster vaccination. V gene TRBV7-2 combines with J gene TRBJ2-7, with D possibly called TRBD1 or TRBD2 (5 bases each). This CDR3 reads CASSQRGGGGSYEQYF. The DNA of the CDR3 is TGTGCCAGCAGCCAACGTGGTGGGGGTGGCTCCTACGAGCAGTACTTC.